This T cell receptor (beta chain) was obtained from a study of T cell repertoires in cytomegalovirus infection. TCRdb re-called the reads through MiXCR, storing one row per CDR3 protein. Of more than 500,000 distinct CDR3 sequences in the sample, approximately 16% are singletons; the top ten hold under 30%. Study results and limitations: The ex vivo response was dominated by HLA-C-restricted CMV-specific TCR beta clonotypes.

CDR3 length: 15 amino acids. V was clipped by 5 bases and J by 3 bases; unmatched bases: 8. CDR1 is SEHNR and CDR2 is FQNEAQ in the germline V gene (reference sequence). This clonotype was observed at least ten times. The target antigen is unknown. This sequence was found in a human donor in good health (CMV status not recorded). Some clones in this sample may be carry-over from other donors' samples. The rearrangement joins TRBV7-9 to TRBJ2-5; TRBD2 agrees at 8 bases. Material: CD8+ T cells from PBMCs. CDR3 sequence reads: CASSDSNGREETQYF. DNA of the CDR3: TGTGCCAGCAGCGACAGTAACGGGAGGGAAGAGACCCAGTACTTC.